The rows below give T cell receptor beta chains drawn from one sample of a study of T cell responses to AZD1222 COVID-19 vaccine. Produced via immunoSEQ multiplex PCR; TCRdb's table is partial and in-frame only. The sample holds 120,000 or so clones, about nine tenths seen once. The sample here was peripheral blood, taken on day 0 of AZD1222 vaccination. The receptor set was obtained from an adult in good health. Both conserved end residues are part of each CDR3. Each record gives: CDR3 DNA, CDR3 protein, V gene, D gene, J gene. D genes are given only for firm matches.

TGTGCCACCTCGCAGGGGGGAGGTTCACCCCTCCACTTT,CATSQGGGSPLHF,TRBV12-3/TRBV12-4,TRBD1,TRBJ1-6
TGTGCCAGCAAGGCCGGCGCGTACGATGAGCAGTTCTTC,CASKAGAYDEQFF,TRBV6-5,NA,TRBJ2-1
TGTGCCAGCAGCCCCGGGACAGGGGGCCTAGGGCAGTACTTC,CASSPGTGGLGQYF,TRBV6-2/TRBV6-3,TRBD1,TRBJ2-7
TGTGCCAGCACCCTTCGGGGTAGACCGAACACCGGGGAGCTGTTTTTT,CASTLRGRPNTGELFF,TRBV28,NA,TRBJ2-2
TGTGCCAGCAGTTTGGTCTTCCGGTCCTACGAGCAGTACTTC,CASSLVFRSYEQYF,TRBV28,NA,TRBJ2-7
TGTGCCACCGCAACGACAGATACGCAGTATTTT,CATATTDTQYF,TRBV7-2,NA,TRBJ2-3
TGTGCCAGCAGCTTACGACAGGGGACTGGGGCCAACGTCCTGACTTTC,CASSLRQGTGANVLTF,TRBV7-6,TRBD1,TRBJ2-6
TGTGCCACCACCCATCGTAATCAGCCCCAGCATTTT,CATTHRNQPQHF,TRBV6-5,NA,TRBJ1-5
TGTGCCAGCAGTTTATCGGAAGGGAGCGAAAAACTGTTTTTT,CASSLSEGSEKLFF,TRBV27,NA,TRBJ1-4
TGTGCCAGCACCCCATTTGGGGGCAATCAGCCCCAGCATTTT,CASTPFGGNQPQHF,TRBV5-8,NA,TRBJ1-5